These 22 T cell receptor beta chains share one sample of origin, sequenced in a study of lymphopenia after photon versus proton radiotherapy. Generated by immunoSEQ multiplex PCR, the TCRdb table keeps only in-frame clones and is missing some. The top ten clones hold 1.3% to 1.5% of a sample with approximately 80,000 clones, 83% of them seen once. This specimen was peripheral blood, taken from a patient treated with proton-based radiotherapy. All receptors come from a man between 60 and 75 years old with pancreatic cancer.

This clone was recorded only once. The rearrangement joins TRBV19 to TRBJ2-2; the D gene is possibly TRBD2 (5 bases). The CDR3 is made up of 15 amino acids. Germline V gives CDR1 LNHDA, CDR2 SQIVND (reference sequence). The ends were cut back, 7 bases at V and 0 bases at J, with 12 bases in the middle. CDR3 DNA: TGTGCCAGTACCCCGGGAACCGCGAACACCGGGGAGCTGTTTTTT. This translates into CASTPGTANTGELFF.

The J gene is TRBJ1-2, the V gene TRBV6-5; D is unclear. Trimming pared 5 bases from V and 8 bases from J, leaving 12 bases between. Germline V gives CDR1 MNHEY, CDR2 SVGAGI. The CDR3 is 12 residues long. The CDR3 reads CASSPGPKGYTF. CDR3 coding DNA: TGTGCCAGCAGTCCAGGTCCAAAAGGCTACACCTTC.

CDR3 amino acids: CASSYRADSTDTQYF. In DNA, the CDR3 is TGTGCCAGCAGTTATCGAGCGGATAGCACAGATACGCAGTATTTT. The chain uses TRBV6-6 and TRBJ2-3; a possible D gene is TRBD2 (5 bases). Germline V gene data show CDR1 as MNHNY and CDR2 as SVGAGI (reference sequence). V was shortened by 3 bases and J by 0 bases, with 10 bases between the two germline ends. The CDR3 is 15 residues long.

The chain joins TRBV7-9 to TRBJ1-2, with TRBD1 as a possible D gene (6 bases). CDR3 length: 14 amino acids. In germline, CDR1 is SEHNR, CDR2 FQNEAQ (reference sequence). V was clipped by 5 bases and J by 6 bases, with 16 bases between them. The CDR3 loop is CASSTTGRADGYTF. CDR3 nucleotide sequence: TGTGCCAGCAGCACGACAGGTAGAGCGGATGGCTACACCTTC.

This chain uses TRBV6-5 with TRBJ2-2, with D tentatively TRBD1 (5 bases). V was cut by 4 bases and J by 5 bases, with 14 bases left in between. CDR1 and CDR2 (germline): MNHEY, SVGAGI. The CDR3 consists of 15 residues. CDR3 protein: CASSFTGLPTGELFF. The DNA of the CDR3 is TGTGCCAGCAGTTTTACAGGCCTCCCGACCGGGGAGCTGTTTTTT.

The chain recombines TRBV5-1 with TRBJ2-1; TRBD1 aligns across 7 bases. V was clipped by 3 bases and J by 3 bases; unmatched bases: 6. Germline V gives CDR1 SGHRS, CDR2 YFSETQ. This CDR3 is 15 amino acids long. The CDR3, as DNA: TGCGCCAGCAGCTCCCCGGACAGGAACTACAATGAGCAGTTCTTC. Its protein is CASSSPDRNYNEQFF.

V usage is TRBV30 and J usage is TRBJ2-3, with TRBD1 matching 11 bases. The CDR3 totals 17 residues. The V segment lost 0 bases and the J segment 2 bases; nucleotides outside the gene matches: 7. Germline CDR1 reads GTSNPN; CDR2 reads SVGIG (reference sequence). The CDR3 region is CAWSVSDRGRFTDTQYF. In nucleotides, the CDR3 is TGTGCCTGGAGTGTATCGGACAGGGGGCGTTTCACAGATACGCAGTATTTT.

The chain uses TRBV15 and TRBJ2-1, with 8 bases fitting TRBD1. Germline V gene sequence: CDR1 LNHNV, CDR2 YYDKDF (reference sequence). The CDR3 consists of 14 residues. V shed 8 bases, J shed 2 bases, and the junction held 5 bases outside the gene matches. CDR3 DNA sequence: TGTGCCACCGAGAGACAGGGGCCCTACAATGAGCAGTTCTTC. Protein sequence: CATERQGPYNEQFF.

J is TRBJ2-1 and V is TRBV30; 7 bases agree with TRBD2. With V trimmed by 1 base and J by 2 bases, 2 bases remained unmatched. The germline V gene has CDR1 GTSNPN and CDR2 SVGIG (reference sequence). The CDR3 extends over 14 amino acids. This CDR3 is CAWSDTSAYNEQFF. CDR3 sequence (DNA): TGTGCCTGGAGTGATACTAGCGCCTACAATGAGCAGTTCTTC. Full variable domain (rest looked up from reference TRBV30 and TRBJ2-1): SQTIHQWPATLVQPVGSPLSLECTVEGTSNPNLYWYRQAAGRGLQLLFYSVGIGQISSEVPQNLSASRPQDRQFILSSKKLLLSDSGFYLCAWSDTSAYNEQFFGPGTRLTVL.

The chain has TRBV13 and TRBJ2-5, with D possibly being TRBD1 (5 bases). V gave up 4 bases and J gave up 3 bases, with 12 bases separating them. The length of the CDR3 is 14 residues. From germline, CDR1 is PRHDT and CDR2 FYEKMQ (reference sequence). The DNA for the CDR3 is TGTGCCAGCAGCTCCCCAGGGAAGGAAGAGACCCAGTACTTC. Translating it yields CASSSPGKEETQYF.

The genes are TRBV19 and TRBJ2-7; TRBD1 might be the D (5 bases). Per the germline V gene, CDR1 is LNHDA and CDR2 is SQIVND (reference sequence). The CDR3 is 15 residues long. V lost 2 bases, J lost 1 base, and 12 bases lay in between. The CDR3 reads CASSIYPGHSYEQYF. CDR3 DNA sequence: TGTGCCAGTAGTATATACCCCGGACATTCCTACGAGCAGTACTTC.

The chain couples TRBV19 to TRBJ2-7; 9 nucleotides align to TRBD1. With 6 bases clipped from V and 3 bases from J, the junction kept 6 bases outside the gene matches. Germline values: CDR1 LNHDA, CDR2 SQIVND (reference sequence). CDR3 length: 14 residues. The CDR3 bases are TGTGCCAGTAGGCCGGGACAGGGTAACTACGAGCAGTACTTC. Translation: CASRPGQGNYEQYF. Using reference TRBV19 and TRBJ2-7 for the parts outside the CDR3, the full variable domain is DGGITQSPKYLFRKEGQNVTLSCEQNLNHDAMYWYRQDPGQGLRLIYYSQIVNDFQKGDIAEGYSVSREKKESFPLTVTSAQKNPTAFYLCASRPGQGNYEQYFGPGTRLTVT.

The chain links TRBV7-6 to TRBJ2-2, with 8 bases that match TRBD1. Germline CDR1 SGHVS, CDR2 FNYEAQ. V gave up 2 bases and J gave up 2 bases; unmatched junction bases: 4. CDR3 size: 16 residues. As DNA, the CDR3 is TGTGCCAGCAGCTTACGGACAGGGCTAAACACCGGGGAGCTGTTTTTT. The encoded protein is CASSLRTGLNTGELFF.

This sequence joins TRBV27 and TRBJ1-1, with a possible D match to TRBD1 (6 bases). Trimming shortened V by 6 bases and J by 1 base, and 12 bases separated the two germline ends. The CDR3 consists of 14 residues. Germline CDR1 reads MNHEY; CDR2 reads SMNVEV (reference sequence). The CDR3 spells CASRYREENTEAFF. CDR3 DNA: TGTGCCAGCAGATACAGGGAGGAGAACACTGAAGCTTTCTTT.

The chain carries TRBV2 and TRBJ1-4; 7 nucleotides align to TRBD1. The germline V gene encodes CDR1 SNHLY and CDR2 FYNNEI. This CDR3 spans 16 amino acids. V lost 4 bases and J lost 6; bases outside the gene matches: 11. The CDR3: CASSGWTVRGDEKLFF. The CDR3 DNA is TGTGCCAGCAGTGGGTGGACGGTCAGGGGGGATGAAAAACTGTTTTTT.

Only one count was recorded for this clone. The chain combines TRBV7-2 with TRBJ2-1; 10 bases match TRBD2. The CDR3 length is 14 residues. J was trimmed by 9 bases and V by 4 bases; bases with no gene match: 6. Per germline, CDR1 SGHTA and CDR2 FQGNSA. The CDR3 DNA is TGTGCCAGCAGCTCCCGACTAGCGGGCGCTGAGCAGTTCTTC. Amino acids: CASSSRLAGAEQFF.

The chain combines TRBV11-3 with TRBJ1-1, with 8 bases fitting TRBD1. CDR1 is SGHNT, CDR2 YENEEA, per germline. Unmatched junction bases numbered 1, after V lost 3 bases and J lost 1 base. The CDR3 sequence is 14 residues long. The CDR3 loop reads CASSLTGENTEAFF. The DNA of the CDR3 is TGTGCCAGCAGCTTGACAGGGGAGAACACTGAAGCTTTCTTT.

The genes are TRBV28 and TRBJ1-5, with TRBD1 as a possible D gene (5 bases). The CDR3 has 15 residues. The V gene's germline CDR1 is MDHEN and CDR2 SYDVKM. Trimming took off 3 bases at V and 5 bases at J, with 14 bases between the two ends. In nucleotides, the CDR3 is TGTGCCAGCAGTTTTTTTGCAGGGTGGGATCAGCCCCAGCATTTT. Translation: CASSFFAGWDQPQHF.

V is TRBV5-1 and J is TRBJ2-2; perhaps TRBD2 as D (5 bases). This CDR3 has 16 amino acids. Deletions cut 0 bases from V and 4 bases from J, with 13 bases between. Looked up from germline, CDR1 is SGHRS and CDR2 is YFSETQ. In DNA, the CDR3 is TGCGCCAGCAGCTTGGAACCGGGAAGGTTCACCGGGGAGCTGTTTTTT. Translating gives CASSLEPGRFTGELFF. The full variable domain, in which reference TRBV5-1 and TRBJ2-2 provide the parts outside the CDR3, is KAGVTQTPRYLIKTRGQQVTLSCSPISGHRSVSWYQQTPGQGLQFLFEYFSETQRNKGNFPGRFSGRQFSNSRSEMNVSTLELGDSALYLCASSLEPGRFTGELFFGEGSRLTVL.

The CDR3 loop is CASRRTTGLPNPYEQYF. The CDR3 DNA reads as TGTGCCAGCAGACGAACCACGGGACTACCAAACCCCTACGAGCAGTACTTC. The chain joins TRBV28 to TRBJ2-7; 7 bases map to TRBD2. V lost 6 bases and J lost 2; bases outside the gene matches: 16. There are 17 residues in the CDR3. Germline V lookup: CDR1 MDHEN, CDR2 SYDVKM.

In DNA form, the CDR3 reads TGTGCCAGCAGCCCCTGGGATAGATCGGCTAGCCGGGGCGGATTGGACGAGCAGTACTTC. This codes for CASSPWDRSASRGGLDEQYF. This chain joins TRBV7-6 and TRBJ2-7; D assignment may be TRBD1 or TRBD2 (5 bases each). V was clipped by 5 bases and J by 5 bases, with 34 bases between them. The CDR3 consists of 20 residues. In germline, CDR1 is SGHVS, CDR2 FNYEAQ.

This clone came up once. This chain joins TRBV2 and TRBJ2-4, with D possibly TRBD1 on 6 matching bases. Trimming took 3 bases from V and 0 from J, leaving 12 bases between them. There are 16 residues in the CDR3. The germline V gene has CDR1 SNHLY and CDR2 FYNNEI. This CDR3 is CASSDRGHLAKNIQYF. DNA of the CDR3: TGTGCCAGCAGTGACAGGGGACACCTAGCCAAAAACATTCAGTACTTC.